This entry lists 3 T cell receptor beta chains sequenced from one sample in a study of response to subunit inactivated influenza vaccine (dated by TCRdb to about 2018). The library came from RT-PCR. The listed sequencing device is Illumina HiSeq 2500. TCRdb reworked the public reads: Q25 trimming with fastp, MiXCR clone assembly, productive beta chains retained. Records with the same CDR3 protein are collapsed into one entry carrying the most frequent genes and DNA. This sample is represented by about 190,000 distinct CDR3 sequences; about an eighth of them were singletons. The top ten clonotypes cover 26% of the sample. This material consisted of CD8+ T cells sorted from PBMCs, taken less than 6 days after vaccination. The receptors were gathered from a man aged 50 to 59 who received an inactivated influenza vaccine. Donor details come from another sample of the same person, matched by shared clones.

This clonotype has just a few counts. The genes are TRBV4-3 and TRBJ1-1; no clear D gene. The V end lost 0 bases, the J end lost 0 bases, and 14 bases lay between the germline ends. CDR1 and CDR2 (germline): LGHNA, YSLEER. The CDR3 sequence is 17 residues long. This CDR3 is CASSQDPQVPMNTEAFF. The CDR3 DNA is TGCGCCAGCAGCCAAGATCCCCAGGTTCCAATGAACACTGAAGCTTTCTTT.

The sample holds a few counts of this clonotype. V usage is TRBV24-1 and J usage is TRBJ1-4; D remains ambiguous. V was clipped by 4 bases and J by 10 bases, with 18 bases between them. Per the germline V gene, CDR1 is KGHDR and CDR2 is SFDVKD. CDR3 size: 15 residues. The CDR3 sequence: CATSDPRIEGRKLFF. The CDR3 DNA is TGTGCCACCAGTGACCCTCGGATAGAAGGGAGAAAACTGTTTTTT.

This clonotype was seen a handful of times. The V call is TRBV13, the J call TRBJ2-7; D gene unclear. The CDR3 is 15 amino acids. The germline V and J ends were trimmed by 2 bases and 0 bases, with 11 bases remaining between them. Germline CDR1 and CDR2: PRHDT and FYEKMQ (reference sequence). The CDR3 DNA reads TGTGCCAGCAGCTTACTGGCAGAAAGCTCCTACGAGCAGTACTTC. Translation: CASSLLAESSYEQYF.